The clone carrying this T cell receptor beta chain appeared a single time. Its antigen is not known. This specimen belongs to a study of vaccination effects on CD4 cells after COVID-19. General observations from the study: Healthy vaccinees' vaccine-induced clones included only 1 of 255 that recognized common cold coronaviruses.

Following 10 days of culture, CD4+ T cells were isolated. Trimming took off 2 bases at V and 7 bases at J, with 12 bases between the two ends. The CDR3 loop spans 14 amino acids. CDR1 and CDR2 (germline): MNHEY, SVGAGI. The repertoire was sequenced with immunoSEQ multiplex PCR; TCRdb's copy has only in-frame clones and lacks some. The table shows about 58,000 clones, with over 60% occurring only once. The receptor comes from a human donor who received a COVID-19 vaccine. The sample in question was CD4+ T cells from PBMCs cultured without peptide, obtained before COVID-19 vaccination. This chain links TRBV6-5 with TRBJ2-1, with D tentatively TRBD1 (6 bases). The CDR3 bases are TGTGCCAGCAGTTACATTGGCAGGGGTAATGAGCAGTTCTTC. Translation gives CASSYIGRGNEQFF.